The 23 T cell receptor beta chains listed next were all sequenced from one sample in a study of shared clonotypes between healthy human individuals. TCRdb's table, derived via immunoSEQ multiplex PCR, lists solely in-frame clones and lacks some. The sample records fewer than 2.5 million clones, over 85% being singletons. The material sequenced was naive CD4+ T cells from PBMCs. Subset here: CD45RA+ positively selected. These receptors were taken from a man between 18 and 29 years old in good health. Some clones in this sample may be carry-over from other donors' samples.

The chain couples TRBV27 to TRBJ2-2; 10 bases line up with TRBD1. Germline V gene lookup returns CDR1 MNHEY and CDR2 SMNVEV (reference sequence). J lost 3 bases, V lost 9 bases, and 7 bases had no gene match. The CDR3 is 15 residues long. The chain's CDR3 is CASPGQGIYTGELFF. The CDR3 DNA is TGTGCCAGTCCGGGACAGGGGATTTACACCGGGGAGCTGTTTTTT.

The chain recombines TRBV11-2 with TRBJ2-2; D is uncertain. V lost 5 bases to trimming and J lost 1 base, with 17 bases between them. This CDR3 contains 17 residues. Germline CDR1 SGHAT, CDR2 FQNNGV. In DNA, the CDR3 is TGTGCCAGCAGCACTCCTGGGGTTGGCAGGAACACCGGGGAGCTGTTTTTT. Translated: CASSTPGVGRNTGELFF.

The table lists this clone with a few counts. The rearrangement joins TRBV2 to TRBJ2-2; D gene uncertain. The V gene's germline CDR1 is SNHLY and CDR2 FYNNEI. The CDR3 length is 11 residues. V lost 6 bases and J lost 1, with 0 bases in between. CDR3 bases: TGTGCCAGCAGGAACACCGGGGAGCTGTTTTTT. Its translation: CASRNTGELFF.

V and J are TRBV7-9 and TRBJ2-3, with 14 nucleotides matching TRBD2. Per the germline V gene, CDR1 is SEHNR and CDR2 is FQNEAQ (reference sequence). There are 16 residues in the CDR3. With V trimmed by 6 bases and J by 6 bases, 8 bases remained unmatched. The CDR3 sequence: CASSLGTSGRTDTQYF. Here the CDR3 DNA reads TGTGCCAGCAGTCTAGGGACTAGCGGGAGAACCGATACGCAGTATTTT.

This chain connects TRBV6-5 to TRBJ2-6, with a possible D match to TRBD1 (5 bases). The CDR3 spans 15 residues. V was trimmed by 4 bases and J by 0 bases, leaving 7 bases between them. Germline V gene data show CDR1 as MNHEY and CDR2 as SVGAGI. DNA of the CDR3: TGTGCCAGCAGTTTAGGGGCCTCTGGGGCCAACGTCCTGACTTTC. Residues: CASSLGASGANVLTF.

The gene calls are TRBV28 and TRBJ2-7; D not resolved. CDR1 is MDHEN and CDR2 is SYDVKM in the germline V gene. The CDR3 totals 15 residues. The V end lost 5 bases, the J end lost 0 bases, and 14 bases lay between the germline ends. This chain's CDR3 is CASSRPLADSYEQYF. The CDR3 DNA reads TGTGCCAGCAGTAGGCCCTTGGCGGACTCCTACGAGCAGTACTTC.

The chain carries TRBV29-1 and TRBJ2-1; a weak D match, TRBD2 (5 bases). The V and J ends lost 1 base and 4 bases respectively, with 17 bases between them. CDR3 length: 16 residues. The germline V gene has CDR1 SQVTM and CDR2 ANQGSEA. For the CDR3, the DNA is TGCAGCGTTGAAGCGGGGAATAGCGCTTGGTACAATGAGCAGTTCTTC. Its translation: CSVEAGNSAWYNEQFF.

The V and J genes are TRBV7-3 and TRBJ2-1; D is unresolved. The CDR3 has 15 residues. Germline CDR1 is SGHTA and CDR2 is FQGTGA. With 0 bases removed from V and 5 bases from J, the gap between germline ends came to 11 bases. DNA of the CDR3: TGTGCCAGCAGCTTAACCAGAAATACCCACAATGAGCAGTTCTTC. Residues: CASSLTRNTHNEQFF.

CDR3 residues: CASSPDDRSYNEQFF. The CDR3 DNA reads as TGCGCCAGCAGCCCGGACGACAGATCCTACAATGAGCAGTTCTTC. The rearrangement links TRBV5-1 to TRBJ2-1, with D tentatively TRBD1 (5 bases). With 4 bases removed from V and 1 base from J, the gap between germline ends came to 12 bases. The CDR3 is 15 residues long. CDR1 is SGHRS and CDR2 is YFSETQ in the germline V gene.

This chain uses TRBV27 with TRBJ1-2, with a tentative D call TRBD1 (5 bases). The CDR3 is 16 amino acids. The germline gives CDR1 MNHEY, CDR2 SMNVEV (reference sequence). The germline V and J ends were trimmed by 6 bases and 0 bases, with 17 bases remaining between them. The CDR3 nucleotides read TGTGCCAGCAGCAAGGGACGGAAGGGAGCTAACTATGGCTACACCTTC. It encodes CASSKGRKGANYGYTF.

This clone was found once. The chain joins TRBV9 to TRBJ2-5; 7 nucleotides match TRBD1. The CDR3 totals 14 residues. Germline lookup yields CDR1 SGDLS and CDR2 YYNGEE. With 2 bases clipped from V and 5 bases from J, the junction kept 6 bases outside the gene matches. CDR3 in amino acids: CASSVTGSYETQYF. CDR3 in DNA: TGTGCCAGCAGCGTGACAGGGTCGTATGAGACCCAGTACTTC.

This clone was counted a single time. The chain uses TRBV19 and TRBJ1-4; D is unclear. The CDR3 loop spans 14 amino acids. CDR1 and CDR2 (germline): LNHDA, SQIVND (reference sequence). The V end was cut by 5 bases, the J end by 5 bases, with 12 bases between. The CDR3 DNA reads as TGTGCCAGTAGTTGGACGGCCGCAAATGAAAAACTGTTTTTT. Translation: CASSWTAANEKLFF.

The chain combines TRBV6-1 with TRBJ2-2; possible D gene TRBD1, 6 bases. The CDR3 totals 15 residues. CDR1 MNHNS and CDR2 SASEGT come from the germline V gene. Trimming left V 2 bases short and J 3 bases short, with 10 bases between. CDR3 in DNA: TGTGCCAGCAGTGAACCCTACAGGGACACCGGGGAGCTGTTTTTT. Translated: CASSEPYRDTGELFF.

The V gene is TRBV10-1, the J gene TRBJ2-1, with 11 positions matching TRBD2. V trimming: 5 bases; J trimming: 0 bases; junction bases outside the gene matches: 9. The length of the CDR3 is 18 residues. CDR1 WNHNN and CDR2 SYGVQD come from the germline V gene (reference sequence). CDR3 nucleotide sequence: TGCGCCAGCAGTAAGGCTAGCGGGAGGCACAGCTCCTACAATGAGCAGTTCTTC. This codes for CASSKASGRHSSYNEQFF.

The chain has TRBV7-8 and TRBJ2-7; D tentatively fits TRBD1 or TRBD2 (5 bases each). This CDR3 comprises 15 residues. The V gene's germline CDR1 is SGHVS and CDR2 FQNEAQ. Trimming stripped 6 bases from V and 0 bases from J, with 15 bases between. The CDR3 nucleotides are TGTGCCAGCAGGTTCCGGGACCAGAGCTCCTACGAGCAGTACTTC. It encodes CASRFRDQSSYEQYF.

CDR3 sequence (DNA): TGCGCCAGCAGCCAGGGCACCACAGATAGCAATCAGCCCCAGCATTTT. Its translation: CASSQGTTDSNQPQHF. The V gene is TRBV4-1, the J gene TRBJ1-5; no firm D call. CDR1 and CDR2 from the germline V gene are MGHRA and YSYEKL. There are 16 residues in the CDR3. V was clipped by 3 bases and J by 0 bases, with 12 bases between them.

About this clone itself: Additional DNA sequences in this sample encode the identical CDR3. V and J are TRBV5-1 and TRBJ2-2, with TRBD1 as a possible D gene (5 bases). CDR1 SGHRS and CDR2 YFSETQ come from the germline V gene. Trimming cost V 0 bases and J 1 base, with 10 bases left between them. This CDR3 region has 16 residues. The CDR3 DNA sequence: TGCGCCAGCAGCTTGGAAGCAGGGCGGAACACCGGGGAGCTGTTTTTT. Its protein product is CASSLEAGRNTGELFF. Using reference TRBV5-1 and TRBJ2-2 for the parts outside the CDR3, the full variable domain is KAGVTQTPRYLIKTRGQQVTLSCSPISGHRSVSWYQQTPGQGLQFLFEYFSETQRNKGNFPGRFSGRQFSNSRSEMNVSTLELGDSALYLCASSLEAGRNTGELFFGEGSRLTVL.

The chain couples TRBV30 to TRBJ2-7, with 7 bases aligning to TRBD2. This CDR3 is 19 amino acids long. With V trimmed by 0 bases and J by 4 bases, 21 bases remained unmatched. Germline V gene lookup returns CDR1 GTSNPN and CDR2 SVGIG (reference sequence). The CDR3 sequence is CAWSVSAGRRLSIKYEQYF. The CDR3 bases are TGTGCCTGGAGTGTTTCAGCGGGACGCCGACTTTCGATTAAATACGAGCAGTACTTC. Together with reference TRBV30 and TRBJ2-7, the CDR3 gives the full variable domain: SQTIHQWPATLVQPVGSPLSLECTVEGTSNPNLYWYRQAAGRGLQLLFYSVGIGQISSEVPQNLSASRPQDRQFILSSKKLLLSDSGFYLCAWSVSAGRRLSIKYEQYFGPGTRLTVT.

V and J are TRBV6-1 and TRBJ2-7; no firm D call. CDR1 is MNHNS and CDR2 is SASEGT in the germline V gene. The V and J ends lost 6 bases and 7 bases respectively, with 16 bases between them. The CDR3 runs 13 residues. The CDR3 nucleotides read TGTGCCAGCAGCAAGTCCTTCGCGTGGGAGCAGTACTTC. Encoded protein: CASSKSFAWEQYF.

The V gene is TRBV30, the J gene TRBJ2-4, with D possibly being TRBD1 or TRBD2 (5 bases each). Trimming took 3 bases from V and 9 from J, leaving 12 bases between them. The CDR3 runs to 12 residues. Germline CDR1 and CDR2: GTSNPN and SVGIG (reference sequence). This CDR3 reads CAWRGDGAIQYF. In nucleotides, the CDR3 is TGTGCCTGGAGGGGGGACGGTGCCATTCAGTACTTC.

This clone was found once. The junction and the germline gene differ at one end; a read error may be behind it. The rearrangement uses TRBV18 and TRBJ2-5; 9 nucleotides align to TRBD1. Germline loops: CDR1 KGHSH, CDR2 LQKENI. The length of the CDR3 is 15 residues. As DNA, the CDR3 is TGTGCCAGCTCTCCACAGGGGGCGGAGTTAGAGACCCAGTACTTC. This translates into CASSPQGAELETQYF.

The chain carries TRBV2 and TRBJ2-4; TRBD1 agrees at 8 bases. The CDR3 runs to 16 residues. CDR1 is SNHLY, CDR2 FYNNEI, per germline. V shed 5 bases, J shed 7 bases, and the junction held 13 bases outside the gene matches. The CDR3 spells CASSKETGVVGNIQYF. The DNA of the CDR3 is TGTGCCAGCAGTAAAGAGACAGGGGTTGTTGGGAACATTCAGTACTTC.

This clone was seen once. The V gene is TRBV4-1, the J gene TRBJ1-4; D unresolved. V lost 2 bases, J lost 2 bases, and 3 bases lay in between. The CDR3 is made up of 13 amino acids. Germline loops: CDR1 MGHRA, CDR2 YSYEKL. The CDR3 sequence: CASSQWTNEKLFF. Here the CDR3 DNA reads TGCGCCAGCAGCCAATGGACTAATGAAAAACTGTTTTTT.